This T cell receptor (beta chain) was recorded in a study of blood T cell repertoires in COVID-19. Across the whole study: Acute and convalescent COVID-19 samples came from the United States, Italy and Spain. The analysed material was cDNA or gDNA that came from T cells, B-cell-depleted T cells, or PBMCs.

As handled by the study authors: How many nucleated cells were present was estimated from reference gene primer amplification. Assay: immunoSEQ multiplex PCR; the TCRdb copy retains only in-frame clones and omits some. V, J and clone size are those of that table, while D and trimming were read from the DNA. The repertoire holds about 250,000 clones, with around nine tenths as singletons. Looked up from germline, CDR1 is SGHDT and CDR2 is YYEEEE. This CDR3 region has 13 residues. Trimming stripped 1 base from V and 6 bases from J, with 10 bases between. This TCR was recovered from a woman aged 55-70 years who had recovered from COVID-19. Sequencing was performed on peripheral blood. The chain is built from TRBV5-6 and TRBJ1-2, with a tentative D call TRBD1 (5 bases). CDR3 in amino acids: CASSLFGGDGYTF. The CDR3 nucleotides are TGTGCCAGCAGCTTGTTTGGGGGGGATGGCTACACCTTC. Together with reference TRBV5-6 and TRBJ1-2, the CDR3 gives the full variable domain: DAGVTQSPTHLIKTRGQQVTLRCSPKSGHDTVSWYQQALGQGPQFIFQYYEEEERQRGNFPDRFSGHQFPNYSSELNVNALLLGDSALYLCASSLFGGDGYTFGSGTRLTVV.